This T cell receptor (beta chain) was sequenced in a study of graft-versus-host responses after intestinal transplantation. Across the study: Recipients uniformly received anti-thymocyte globulin induction, followed by tacrolimus and steroids for roughly 3 years. Findings and limits, study-wide: In patients with graft-donor T cell macrochimerism, allograft graft-versus-host to host-versus-graft clonal ratios were high. Early post-transplant declines in HvG were associated with peak levels of circulating GvH clones. GvH clones were identified in recipient marrow, with some first appearing in ileum or blood.

Sequencing used immunoSEQ multiplex PCR; TCRdb keeps in-frame clones, though not all of them. In the table there are about 110,000 clones, around 95% of which are singletons. Details on this clone: The antigen remains unidentified.

V gave up 5 bases and J gave up 8 bases; unmatched junction bases: 15. The germline gives CDR1 SNHLY, CDR2 FYNNEI. CDR3 length: 16 amino acids. The material was unstimulated CD8+ T cells sorted from spleen or lymph node cells, obtained before intestinal transplant. The sequence was collected from a human donor who received an intestinal transplant. J is TRBJ2-1 and V is TRBV2, with 7 bases lining up with TRBD2. The CDR3 coding sequence is TGTGCCAGCAGTCCACGGACTAGAGGGTTTCTGGATGAGCAGTTCTTC. Protein: CASSPRTRGFLDEQFF.